The 29 T cell receptor beta chains below come from one sample, sequenced in a study of HIV-infected patients and healthy controls. Reverse transcription used around 540 ng RNA and constant-region primers for alpha and beta. Alpha and beta chain libraries were made separately by chain-specific third strand synthesis with multiplexing indices. TCRdb re-called the 5' RACE reads with MiXCR, one entry per CDR3 protein. The repertoire holds about 24,000 distinct CDR3 sequences, with 8.5% as singletons. Whole blood was used without fractionation, so all unsorted peripheral T cells were included. The sequenced sample consisted of blood. These receptors all stem from an adult in good health.

The chain links TRBV25-1 to TRBJ2-5; D gene ambiguous. Trimming left V 2 bases short and J 5 bases short, with 9 bases between. Germline V gene data show CDR1 as MGHDK and CDR2 as SYGVNS. The CDR3 totals 13 residues. Here the CDR3 reads CASSEVGGETQYF. The CDR3 region has the DNA TGTGCCAGCAGTGAAGTTGGCGGCGAGACCCAGTACTTC.

This clonotype was detected many times. The rearrangement uses TRBV5-1 and TRBJ1-1; D uncertain. CDR3 length: 13 amino acids. V gave up 0 bases and J gave up 4 bases, with 7 bases separating them. From germline, CDR1 is SGHRS and CDR2 YFSETQ. The CDR3: CASSLDGPTEAFF. The CDR3 DNA is TGCGCCAGCAGCTTGGACGGACCCACTGAAGCTTTCTTT.

This chain connects TRBV7-9 to TRBJ2-3; possibly TRBD2 for D (5 bases). Trimming removed 1 base from V and 0 bases from J, with 20 bases in between. Germline values: CDR1 SEHNR, CDR2 FQNEAQ (reference sequence). This CDR3 has 19 amino acids. The CDR3: CASSLDLSWRSSSTDTQYF. CDR3 nucleotides: TGTGCCAGCAGCTTAGATCTTAGTTGGAGGAGCTCTAGCACAGATACGCAGTATTTT.

V and J are TRBV9 and TRBJ2-1; 8 bases map to TRBD1. V gave up 4 bases and J gave up 0 bases; unmatched junction bases: 9. This CDR3 contains 17 residues. The germline CDR1 and CDR2 sequences are SGDLS and YYNGEE. The CDR3 loop reads CASSSGQGSTSYNEQFF. In DNA form, the CDR3 reads TGTGCCAGCAGCTCCGGACAGGGTTCGACCTCCTACAATGAGCAGTTCTTC.

At least ten counts were recorded for this clonotype. The rearrangement joins TRBV5-1 to TRBJ2-1; TRBD1 is a possible D gene (6 bases). The CDR3 length is 13 residues. Germline values: CDR1 SGHRS, CDR2 YFSETQ. V was cut by 1 base and J by 8 bases, with 10 bases left in between. DNA for the CDR3: TGCGCCAGCAGCTTGTGGGACAATTATGAGCAGTTCTTC. It specifies CASSLWDNYEQFF.

This clonotype was detected ten times or more. The gene calls are TRBV6-2 or TRBV6-3 and TRBJ1-1; possibly TRBD1 for D (6 bases). V dropped 0 bases and J dropped 3 bases, with 11 bases sitting between them. Germline V gene sequence: CDR1 MNHEY, CDR2 SVGEGT. This CDR3 has 15 amino acids. The DNA of the CDR3 is TGTGCCAGCAGTTACTCGAGAACAGGGCACACTGAAGCTTTCTTT. It is translated as CASSYSRTGHTEAFF.

This clonotype was counted many times. The rearrangement uses TRBV15 and TRBJ1-5; perhaps TRBD1 as D (6 bases). Germline V gene data show CDR1 as LNHNV and CDR2 as YYDKDF (reference sequence). Deletions cut 0 bases from V and 7 bases from J, with 16 bases between. The CDR3 is 16 amino acids. CDR3 DNA sequence: TGTGCCACCAGCAGAGATCTTGTTTCCCAGGGGCAGCCCCAGCATTTT. Encoded protein: CATSRDLVSQGQPQHF. Filled out from reference TRBV15 and TRBJ1-5, the complete variable domain reads DAMVIQNPRYQVTQFGKPVTLSCSQTLNHNVMYWYQQKSSQAPKLLFHYYDKDFNNEADTPDNFQSRRPNTSFCFLDIRSPGLGDTAMYLCATSRDLVSQGQPQHFGDGTRLSIL.

This clonotype was seen at least ten times. V and J are TRBV6-5 and TRBJ2-7; tentatively, D is TRBD1 (5 bases). CDR3 size: 15 residues. Per the germline V gene, CDR1 is MNHEY and CDR2 is SVGAGI. V was clipped by 5 bases and J by 2 bases, with 16 bases between them. CDR3: CASSPDSLGTYEQYF. DNA of the CDR3: TGTGCCAGCAGTCCCGACAGCTTAGGTACCTACGAGCAGTACTTC.

This clonotype was recorded many times. The V call is TRBV3-1, the J call TRBJ2-3, with D tentatively TRBD1 or TRBD2 (6 bases each). The CDR3 sequence is 19 residues long. The germline CDR1 and CDR2 sequences are LGHDT and YNNKEL (reference sequence). V was pared by 4 bases and J by 10 bases, with 33 bases between. CDR3 in amino acids: CASSLPLGGVGAQTFPQYF. CDR3 nucleotide sequence: TGTGCCAGCAGCCTTCCCCTCGGGGGCGTTGGTGCACAGACGTTCCCGCAGTATTTT.

This clonotype was observed many times. This chain uses TRBV6-2 or TRBV6-3 with TRBJ1-5, with a possible D match to TRBD1 (6 bases). Germline V CDR1 and CDR2: MNHEY, SVGEGT. The V gene lost 7 bases and the J gene lost 0 bases, with 13 bases spanning the gap. This CDR3 region has 15 residues. CDR3: CASTSQGYSNQPQHF. CDR3 DNA: TGTGCCAGCACTTCACAGGGCTATAGCAATCAGCCCCAGCATTTT.

This clonotype was seen at least ten times. V and J are TRBV14 and TRBJ2-3; the D call may be TRBD1 or TRBD2 (6 bases each). V lost 1 base to trimming and J lost 11 bases, with 16 bases between them. The CDR3 has 14 residues. CDR1 is SGHDN, CDR2 FVKESK, per germline. The CDR3 loop reads CASSQGRGGRVQYF. The CDR3 coding sequence is TGTGCCAGCAGCCAAGGTCGAGGGGGGCGTGTGCAGTATTTT.

By share of the sample, this clonotype is medium-sized. J is TRBJ1-1 and V is TRBV4-1, with D tentatively TRBD1 (6 bases). V was trimmed by 0 bases and J by 3 bases, leaving 14 bases between them. Germline CDR1 and CDR2: MGHRA and YSYEKL. The length of the CDR3 is 16 residues. The chain's CDR3 is CASSQDRGQVDTEAFF. The DNA for the CDR3 is TGCGCCAGCAGCCAAGATCGGGGGCAGGTTGACACTGAAGCTTTCTTT.

There are a few counts of this clonotype. J is TRBJ2-1 and V is TRBV6-5, with TRBD1 matching over 9 bases. CDR3 length: 15 amino acids. The germline CDR1 and CDR2 sequences are MNHEY and SVGAGI. V lost 4 bases to trimming and J lost 6 bases; unmatched junction nucleotides: 7. The CDR3 loop is CASSFTGGAGNEQFF. CDR3 nucleotide sequence: TGTGCCAGCAGTTTTACAGGGGGCGCGGGCAATGAGCAGTTCTTC.

There are a few counts of this clonotype. The chain employs TRBV7-8 and TRBJ1-5; D uncertain. Germline V gene data show CDR1 as SGHVS and CDR2 as FQNEAQ. V was shortened by 1 base and J by 2 bases, with 12 bases between the two germline ends. CDR3 length: 16 amino acids. CDR3 loop: CASSLEAPGRNQPQHF. The CDR3 DNA reads as TGTGCCAGCAGCTTAGAGGCCCCAGGCCGCAATCAGCCCCAGCATTTT.

This clonotype was seen ten or more times. The CDR3 sequence is CASSYVGTVANYGYTF. The CDR3 DNA reads as TGTGCCAGCAGTTACGTCGGGACAGTGGCTAACTATGGCTACACCTTC. This sequence joins TRBV6-5 and TRBJ1-2; 7 bases line up with TRBD1. The CDR3 contains 16 residues. The germline V gene has CDR1 MNHEY and CDR2 SVGAGI. Unmatched junction bases numbered 6, after V lost 2 bases and J lost 0 bases.

The sample holds many counts of this clonotype. The chain combines TRBV20-1 with TRBJ1-4, with D tentatively TRBD1 (5 bases). The CDR3 has 10 amino acids. Trimming pared 5 bases from V and 8 bases from J, leaving 6 bases between. Germline-derived CDR1 and CDR2 are DFQATT and SNEGSKA (reference sequence). In DNA, the CDR3 is TGCAGTGCTTACAGGGAAAAACTGTTTTTT. Amino acids: CSAYREKLFF.

Relative to its sample, this clonotype is medium-sized (0.01 to 0.1%). V gene TRBV29-1 combines with J gene TRBJ2-3; no definite D call. Germline CDR1 reads SQVTM; CDR2 reads ANQGSEA. V was shortened by 0 bases and J by 8 bases, with 9 bases between the two germline ends. The CDR3 is 12 amino acids. CDR3 loop: CSVEDWGSTQYF. In DNA form, the CDR3 reads TGCAGCGTTGAAGATTGGGGAAGTACGCAGTATTTT.

This clonotype rates as medium-sized. As DNA, the CDR3 is TGCAGCGTAGGAGATACTCGGAACACTGAAGCTTTCTTT. Amino acids: CSVGDTRNTEAFF. The rearrangement links TRBV29-1 to TRBJ1-1; D uncertain. V shed 6 bases and J shed 1 base, with 12 bases lying between them. CDR1 is SQVTM, CDR2 ANQGSEA, per germline. The CDR3 length is 13 residues.

There are many counts of this clonotype. This chain connects TRBV27 to TRBJ1-5; no reliable D call. Germline V gives CDR1 MNHEY, CDR2 SMNVEV (reference sequence). Trimming pared 6 bases from V and 2 bases from J, leaving 23 bases between. The CDR3 is 18 residues long. As DNA, the CDR3 is TGTGCCAGCAGGCCTCTCCACGGGGTCTTTAGCGGCAATCAGCCCCAGCATTTT. Translated: CASRPLHGVFSGNQPQHF.

This clonotype came up many times. This rearrangement joins TRBV9 to TRBJ2-7, with TRBD1 identical over 10 bases. V shed 0 bases and J 0 bases; nucleotides not matched to a gene: 0. Germline V CDR1 and CDR2: SGDLS, YYNGEE. The CDR3 spans 15 residues. CDR3 region: CASSVGTGGSYEQYF. As DNA, the CDR3 is TGTGCCAGCAGCGTAGGGACAGGGGGCTCCTACGAGCAGTACTTC.

The genes are TRBV19 and TRBJ2-1; TRBD2 agrees at 10 bases. The CDR3 has 17 residues. Germline V lookup: CDR1 LNHDA, CDR2 SQIVND (reference sequence). After removal of 3 bases from V and 5 bases from J, the junction contained 10 bases not matched to a gene. CDR3 DNA: TGTGCCAGTAGTATCCCTGGGCTAGCGGGGGCCGACAATGAGCAGTTCTTC. Protein: CASSIPGLAGADNEQFF.

This clonotype was found many times. This chain links TRBV6-5 with TRBJ2-7; tentatively, D is TRBD2 (6 bases). Germline assignment: CDR1 MNHEY and CDR2 SVGAGI. The V end was cut by 7 bases, the J end by 6 bases, with 16 bases between. There are 13 residues in the CDR3. The CDR3 nucleotides read TGTGCCAGCAAGGGCACCCAGGAGGGCGAGCAGTACTTC. This translates into CASKGTQEGEQYF.

This clonotype was counted many times. The V gene is TRBV12-3 or TRBV12-4, the J gene TRBJ2-3; 8 bases are a match to TRBD2. Trimming removed 6 bases from V and 6 bases from J; junction bases left unmatched: 11. The CDR3 spans 15 residues. The DNA for the CDR3 is TGTGCCAGCAGCCCCTCCGGGGGGGCCTCGGATACGCAGTATTTT. This encodes CASSPSGGASDTQYF.

This clonotype is labeled medium-sized. The chain carries TRBV27 and TRBJ1-5; 7 bases are a match to TRBD1. V shed 5 bases and J 4 bases; nucleotides not matched to a gene: 11. This CDR3 region has 16 residues. Looked up from germline, CDR1 is MNHEY and CDR2 is SMNVEV (reference sequence). The CDR3 protein is CASSPWEGAVNQPQHF. CDR3 coding DNA: TGTGCCAGCAGTCCCTGGGAGGGGGCAGTAAATCAGCCCCAGCATTTT.

This clonotype has only a few counts. The chain has TRBV9 and TRBJ1-2; no reliable D call. Germline CDR1 SGDLS, CDR2 YYNGEE. This CDR3 spans 15 amino acids. Trimming removed 0 bases at V and 7 bases at J, with 16 bases between. The CDR3 spells CASSVDVELTAGYTF. In DNA, the CDR3 is TGTGCCAGCAGCGTAGACGTTGAACTCACGGCTGGCTACACCTTC.

This sequence joins TRBV20-1 and TRBJ1-2, with a tentative D call TRBD1 (6 bases). The CDR3 sequence is 14 residues long. CDR1 DFQATT and CDR2 SNEGSKA come from the germline V gene (reference sequence). Trimming pared 4 bases from V and 3 bases from J, leaving 15 bases between. The CDR3 DNA is TGCAGTGCTACCCCAGGGGTATTGGACTATGGCTACACCTTC. Translating gives CSATPGVLDYGYTF.

This clonotype was recorded at least ten times. The rearrangement uses TRBV7-9 and TRBJ1-1; D not certain. The V gene lost 1 base and the J gene lost 11 bases, with 11 bases spanning the gap. This CDR3 spans 12 amino acids. Per the germline V gene, CDR1 is SEHNR and CDR2 is FQNEAQ (reference sequence). The CDR3 here is CASSLGAGGAFF. For the CDR3, the DNA is TGTGCCAGCAGCTTAGGTGCAGGTGGGGCTTTCTTT.

This clonotype was counted at least ten times. V usage is TRBV6-5 and J usage is TRBJ2-4, with 8 nucleotides matching TRBD2. Trimming at V came to 0 bases and at J to 6 bases, leaving 10 bases not matched to a gene. The CDR3 loop spans 17 amino acids. The germline V gene has CDR1 MNHEY and CDR2 SVGAGI. CDR3 region: CASSYSLRGGPGNIQYF. CDR3 DNA sequence: TGTGCCAGCAGTTACTCGTTGCGCGGGGGGCCGGGAAACATTCAGTACTTC.

This clonotype came up many times. This sequence joins TRBV7-2 and TRBJ2-1; 9 bases agree with TRBD2. Germline V gives CDR1 SGHTA, CDR2 FQGNSA. Trimming removed 2 bases from V and 0 bases from J; junction bases left unmatched: 11. The CDR3 extends over 19 amino acids. The DNA of the CDR3 is TGTGCCAGCAGCTTATGGGGTAGCGGGGGCCCTAGCTCCTACAATGAGCAGTTCTTC. This gives the protein CASSLWGSGGPSSYNEQFF.